This T cell receptor beta chain was captured in a study of naive and memory T cell subsets. This clonotype is medium-sized. Two oligonucleotides, mixed equimolar, formed the beta constant-region primer covering TRBC1 and TRBC2. TCRdb independently ran MiXCR on the UMI-ligation and nested PCR reads; one entry per CDR3 protein. The sample carries about 80,000 distinct CDR3 sequences, around 13% recorded once. V shed 3 bases and J 4 bases; nucleotides not matched to a gene: 5. The CDR3 has 14 amino acids. Looked up from germline, CDR1 is DFQATT and CDR2 is SNEGSKA (reference sequence). The chain has TRBV20-1 and TRBJ2-5; 10 positions match TRBD2. The sequence came from a human donor in good health. Material: central memory CD4+ T cells from blood. This chain's CDR3 is CSARALAGLETQYF. The CDR3 DNA reads TGCAGTGCTAGGGCACTAGCGGGGCTAGAGACCCAGTACTTC.